This T cell receptor (beta chain) emerged from a study of blood T cell repertoires in COVID-19. For the study at large: T cells, B-cell-depleted T cells, or PBMCs provided the cDNA or gDNA that served as material.

The CDR3 contains 16 residues. J lost 2 bases, V lost 1 base, and 1 base had no gene match. Germline CDR1 and CDR2: LGHNA and YSLEER. Assay used: immunoSEQ multiplex PCR; TCRdb lists only in-frame clones, some missing. The sample has about 160,000 clones, roughly 90% seen once. This chain connects TRBV4-3 to TRBJ2-1; 11 bases are shared with TRBD1. This clonotype originated in a woman in her seventies with acute or convalescent COVID-19. The material sequenced was peripheral blood. In DNA form, the CDR3 reads TGCGCCAGCAGCCAAGGGACAGGGGGCCCCTACAATGAGCAGTTCTTC. Its protein product is CASSQGTGGPYNEQFF.